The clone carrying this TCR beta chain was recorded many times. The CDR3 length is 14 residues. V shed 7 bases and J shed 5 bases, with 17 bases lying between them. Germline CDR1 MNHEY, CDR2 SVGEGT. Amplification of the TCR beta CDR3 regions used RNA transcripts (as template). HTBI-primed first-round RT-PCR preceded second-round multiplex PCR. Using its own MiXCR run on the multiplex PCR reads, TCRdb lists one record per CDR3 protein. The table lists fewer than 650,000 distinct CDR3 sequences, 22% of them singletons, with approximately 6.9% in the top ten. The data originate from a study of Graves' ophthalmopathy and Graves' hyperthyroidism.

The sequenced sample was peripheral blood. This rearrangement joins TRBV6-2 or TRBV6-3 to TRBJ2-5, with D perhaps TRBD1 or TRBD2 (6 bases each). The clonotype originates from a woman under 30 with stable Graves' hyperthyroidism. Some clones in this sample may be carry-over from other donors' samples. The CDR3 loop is CASTKSRGRETQYF. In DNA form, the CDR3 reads TGTGCCAGCACCAAAAGTAGGGGGAGGGAGACCCAGTACTTC.